The 3 T cell receptor beta chains below were found in one sample sequenced in a study of cytomegalovirus exposure and HLA in healthy donors. The PCR was carried out with 60 Vbeta primers and 13 Jbeta primers. TCRdb's table, derived via immunoSEQ multiplex PCR, lists solely in-frame clones and lacks some. The sample features over 110,000 clones, with around 0.96% in its top ten. What was sequenced was PBMCs. These receptors all come from a male donor in good health and CMV-seronegative.

This chain joins TRBV7-6 and TRBJ1-2; TRBD1 matches 9 bases. CDR3 size: 13 residues. CDR1 SGHVS and CDR2 FNYEAQ come from the germline V gene. V was clipped by 5 bases and J by 4 bases; unmatched bases: 2. Here the CDR3 DNA reads TGTGCCAGCAGCCGGGACAGGGTCTATGGCTACACCTTC. This gives the protein CASSRDRVYGYTF.

The chain joins TRBV18 to TRBJ2-1; D possibly corresponds to TRBD1 (6 bases). The CDR3 runs 15 residues. Looked up from germline, CDR1 is KGHSH and CDR2 is LQKENI. Deletions cut 2 bases from V and 7 bases from J, with 15 bases between. CDR3 region: CASSPRTDLGNEQFF. DNA of the CDR3: TGTGCCAGCTCACCAAGGACAGATCTGGGGAATGAGCAGTTCTTC.

The chain employs TRBV5-6 and TRBJ2-1, with TRBD2 matching over 10 bases. CDR1 is SGHDT and CDR2 is YYEEEE in the germline V gene. The CDR3 sequence is 16 residues long. The V gene end was trimmed by 2 bases and the J gene end by 3 bases; junction bases not matched to a gene: 5. CDR3: CASSFRTSGYYNEQFF. DNA for the CDR3: TGTGCCAGCAGCTTTCGGACTAGCGGTTACTACAATGAGCAGTTCTTC.